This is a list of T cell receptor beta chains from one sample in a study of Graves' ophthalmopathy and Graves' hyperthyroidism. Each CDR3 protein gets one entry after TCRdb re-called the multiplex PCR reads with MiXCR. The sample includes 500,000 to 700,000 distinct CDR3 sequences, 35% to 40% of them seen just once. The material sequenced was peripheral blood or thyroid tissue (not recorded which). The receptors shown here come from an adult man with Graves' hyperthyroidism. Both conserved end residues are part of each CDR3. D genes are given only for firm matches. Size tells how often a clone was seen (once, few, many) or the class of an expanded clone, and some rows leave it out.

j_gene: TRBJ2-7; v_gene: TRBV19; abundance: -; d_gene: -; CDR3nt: TGTGCCAGTAGTATAGGCAGGGACTACGAGCAGTACTTC; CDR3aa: CASSIGRDYEQYF
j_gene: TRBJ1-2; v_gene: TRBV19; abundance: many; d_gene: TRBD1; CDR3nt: TGTGCCAGTAGTATGGACAGGGGCCCACTCAAACTTTATGGCTACACCTTC; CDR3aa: CASSMDRGPLKLYGYTF
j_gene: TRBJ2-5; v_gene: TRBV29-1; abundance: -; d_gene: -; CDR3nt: TGCAGCGTTTCAGAGGGAGGCGGGGAGCTGTACTTC; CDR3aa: CSVSEGGGELYF
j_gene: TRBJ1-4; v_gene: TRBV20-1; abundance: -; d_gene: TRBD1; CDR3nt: TGCAGTGCTAGAGCAGGACAGGGCTACAATGAAAAACTGTTTTTT; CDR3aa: CSARAGQGYNEKLFF
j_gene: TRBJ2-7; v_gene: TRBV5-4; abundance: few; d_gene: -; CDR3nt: TGTGCCAGCAGCTTAGAGCTAGAGCAGTACTTC; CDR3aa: CASSLELEQYF
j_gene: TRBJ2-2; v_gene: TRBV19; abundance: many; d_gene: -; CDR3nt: TGTGCCAGTAGTACCGCCACCGGGGAGCTGTTTTTT; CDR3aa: CASSTATGELFF
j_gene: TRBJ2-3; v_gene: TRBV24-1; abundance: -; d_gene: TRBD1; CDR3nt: TGTGCCACCAGTGATCTAAACCCGGGACAGCGCGACACAGATACGCAGTATTTT; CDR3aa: CATSDLNPGQRDTDTQYF
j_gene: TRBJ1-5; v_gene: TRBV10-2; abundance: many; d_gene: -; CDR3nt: TGCGCCAGCAGTGACTCTGGACCAAGGGGTCAGCCCCAGCATTTT; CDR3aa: CASSDSGPRGQPQHF
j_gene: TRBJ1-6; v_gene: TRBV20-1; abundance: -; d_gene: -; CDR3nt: TGCAGTGCCAGCGGCGGGCGGGATAATTCACCCCTCCACTTT; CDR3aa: CSASGGRDNSPLHF
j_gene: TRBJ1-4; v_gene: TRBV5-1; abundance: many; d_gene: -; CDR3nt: TGCGCCAGCACCAGTAGTCCAACTAATGAAAAACTGTTTTTT; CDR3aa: CASTSSPTNEKLFF
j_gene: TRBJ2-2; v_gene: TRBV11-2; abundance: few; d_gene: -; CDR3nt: TGTGCCAGCAGCCCCGACCCTCTTTACACCGGGGAGCTGTTTTTT; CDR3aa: CASSPDPLYTGELFF
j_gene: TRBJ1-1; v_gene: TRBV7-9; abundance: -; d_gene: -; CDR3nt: TGTGCCAGCAGCTTAAGGGAGCAGGGACTTAATGAAGCTTTCTTT; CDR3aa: CASSLREQGLNEAFF
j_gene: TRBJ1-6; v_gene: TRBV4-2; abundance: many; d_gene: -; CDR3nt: TGTGCCAGCAGCCAGGACGCCCTGGGAAATTCACCCCTCCACTTT; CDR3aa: CASSQDALGNSPLHF
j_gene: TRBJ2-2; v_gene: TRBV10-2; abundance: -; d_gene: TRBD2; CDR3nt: TGCGCCAGCAGTAACATTAATCCCGGGACTAGCGGGACGACGAACACCGGGGAGCTGTTTTTT; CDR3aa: CASSNINPGTSGTTNTGELFF
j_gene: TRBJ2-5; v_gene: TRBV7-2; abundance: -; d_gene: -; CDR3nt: TGTGCCAGCAGCTTACTGCGGTGGGCTAGCTCGTGGGAGACCCAGTACTTC; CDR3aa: CASSLLRWASSWETQYF
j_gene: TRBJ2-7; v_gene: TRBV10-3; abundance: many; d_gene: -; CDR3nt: TGTGCCATCAGTGATTGGACCTACGAGCAGTACTTC; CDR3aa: CAISDWTYEQYF
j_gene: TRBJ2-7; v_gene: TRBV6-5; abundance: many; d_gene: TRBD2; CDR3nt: TGTGCCAGCAGTTACTCGGGAGCGGGAACCTACGAGCAGTACTTC; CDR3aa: CASSYSGAGTYEQYF